This TCR beta chain was sequenced in a study of cytomegalovirus exposure and HLA in healthy donors. Concerning this clone: As yet, its antigen is unknown.

The CDR3 totals 15 residues. The V segment lost 4 bases and the J segment 1 base; nucleotides outside the gene matches: 3. CDR1 is SGHRS, CDR2 YFSETQ, per germline. The study, taken as a whole, reports: For TCR beta chains, V- and J-gene trimming was later linked to a missense DCLRE1C variant. Across donors, sequencing depth was assumed by presence/absence analyses to be roughly uniform.

The PCR contained 60 Vbeta and 13 Jbeta primers. Repertoires were generated with immunoSEQ multiplex PCR, while TCRdb's copy carries only in-frame clones and drops some. Here the sample spans 130,000 or so clones, just under 80% being singletons. Sequencing input: PBMCs. The chain is built from TRBV5-1 and TRBJ2-5, with 11 bases matching TRBD2. The TCR comes from a man aged 30-40 years in good health and CMV-seronegative. The CDR3 sequence is CASSVTSGTQETQYF. In nucleotides, the CDR3 is TGCGCCAGCAGCGTGACTAGCGGGACCCAAGAGACCCAGTACTTC.